These T cell receptor beta chains were read from a single sample in a study of Ad26.COV2.S vaccination and SARS-CoV-2 variants. TCRdb keeps only in-frame clones here, not all; method: immunoSEQ multiplex PCR. The table lists around 400,000 clones, approximately 90% of them singletons. The sequenced sample was peripheral blood, obtained in a trial of Ad26.COV2.S vaccine versus placebo. All receptors come from a person between 18 and 59 years old who received the Ad26.COV2.S COVID-19 vaccine or a placebo. Both conserved end residues are part of each CDR3. The D gene is left open where the match is weak. Size tells how often a clone was seen (once, few, many) or the class of an expanded clone, and some rows leave it out.

CDR3 protein | CDR3 DNA | D gene | J gene | clone size | V gene
CASSVTGRNTDTQYF | TGCGCCAGCAGCGTGACCGGGAGAAACACAGATACGCAGTATTTT | - | TRBJ2-3 | - | TRBV5-1
CASSLGVGQPQHF | TGTGCCAGCAGCTTAGGGGTGGGTCAGCCCCAGCATTTT | - | TRBJ1-5 | - | TRBV7-8
CAGREHTGELFF | TGTGCCGGCCGAGAACACACCGGGGAGCTGTTTTTT | - | TRBJ2-2 | - | TRBV5-3
CSVVVSEAYGYTF | TGCAGCGTTGTTGTATCGGAGGCCTATGGCTACACCTTC | - | TRBJ1-2 | - | TRBV29-1
CAWNRGGQPQHF | TGTGCCTGGAACAGGGGGGGACAGCCCCAGCATTTT | TRBD1 | TRBJ1-5 | - | TRBV30
CASSPTSGGTDTQYF | TGTGCCAGCAGCCCGACTAGCGGGGGCACAGATACGCAGTATTTT | TRBD2 | TRBJ2-3 | - | TRBV5-4
CASSEFGAGGLKETQYF | TGTGCCAGCAGTGAATTCGGGGCGGGAGGCCTAAAAGAGACCCAGTACTTC | TRBD2 | TRBJ2-5 | - | TRBV25-1
CASSNRTANTGELFF | TGTGCCAGCAGCAACCGGACAGCGAACACCGGGGAGCTGTTTTTT | - | TRBJ2-2 | few | TRBV5-5
CASSFDRGGNQPQHF | TGTGCCAGCAGTTTCGACAGGGGTGGCAATCAGCCCCAGCATTTT | TRBD1 | TRBJ1-5 | - | TRBV6-5
CASSVGTDQETQYF | TGTGCCAGCAGCGTCGGGACAGACCAAGAGACCCAGTACTTC | TRBD1 | TRBJ2-5 | once | TRBV5-4
CASGSDREADTQYF | TGTGCTAGTGGTTCGGACAGGGAGGCAGATACGCAGTATTTT | TRBD1 | TRBJ2-3 | - | TRBV12-5
CASSLVGSFETQYF | TGTGCCAGCAGCTTAGTTGGGTCCTTTGAGACCCAGTACTTC | - | TRBJ2-5 | - | TRBV7-2
CASSVEAGGDEQYF | TGTGCCAGCAGCGTAGAAGCGGGAGGGGACGAGCAGTACTTC | TRBD2 | TRBJ2-7 | - | TRBV9
CASSVGAATNTGELFF | TGTGCCAGCAGCGTAGGTGCGGCCACGAACACCGGGGAGCTGTTTTTT | - | TRBJ2-2 | - | TRBV9
CASSSGLTGNIYEQYF | TGTGCCAGCAGCTCGGGTCTGACAGGGAATATCTACGAGCAGTACTTC | TRBD1 | TRBJ2-7 | - | TRBV27
CASSLAEVMETQYF | TGTGCCAGCAGCTTAGCAGAAGTTATGGAGACCCAGTACTTC | - | TRBJ2-5 | - | TRBV7-8
CASSFETDLVEQYF | TGTGCCAGCAGCTTCGAGACAGACCTGGTCGAGCAGTACTTC | - | TRBJ2-7 | - | TRBV7-9
CASSPSRGRIGTGELFF | TGTGCCAGCAGCCCCTCGAGAGGGAGGATTGGCACCGGGGAGCTGTTTTTT | - | TRBJ2-2 | - | TRBV7-3
CATKTGTGANVLTF | TGTGCCACGAAGACAGGGACTGGGGCCAACGTCCTGACTTTC | TRBD1 | TRBJ2-6 | - | TRBV19
CVIAGAGRDTQYF | TGTGTTATAGCGGGAGCCGGCCGGGATACGCAGTATTTT | TRBD2 | TRBJ2-3 | - | TRBV28
CASSLGPLGVEAFF | TGTGCCAGCAGTTTGGGCCCCCTGGGGGTAGAAGCTTTCTTT | - | TRBJ1-1 | - | TRBV27
CASSLWGNYGYTF | TGTGCCAGCAGCTTGTGGGGTAACTATGGCTACACCTTC | - | TRBJ1-2 | - | TRBV5-8
CASSLGRDEKLFF | TGCGCCAGCAGCTTAGGGAGGGATGAAAAACTGTTTTTT | - | TRBJ1-4 | - | TRBV5-1
CASSVEGDEAFF | TGTGCCAGCAGCGTAGAAGGAGATGAAGCTTTCTTT | - | TRBJ1-1 | - | TRBV9
CASSISGAWYEQYF | TGTGCCAGTAGTATAAGTGGGGCTTGGTACGAGCAGTACTTC | - | TRBJ2-7 | - | TRBV19
CAWSLYRGLRTDTQYF | TGTGCCTGGAGCCTTTACAGGGGTCTTCGCACAGATACGCAGTATTTT | TRBD1 | TRBJ2-3 | - | TRBV30
CASSPDEDTQYF | TGTGCCAGCAGTCCTGACGAAGATACGCAGTATTTT | - | TRBJ2-3 | - | TRBV2
CASSLAFGETQYF | TGCGCCAGCAGCTTGGCATTCGGAGAGACCCAGTACTTC | - | TRBJ2-5 | - | TRBV5-1
CASSRYFRPGGTGELFF | TGTGCCAGCAGCCGATATTTTCGTCCAGGGGGCACCGGGGAGCTGTTTTTT | TRBD1 | TRBJ2-2 | - | TRBV3-1/TRBV3-2
CASSSIGHLNIQYF | TGTGCCAGCAGTTCCATAGGGCACCTAAACATTCAGTACTTC | - | TRBJ2-4 | - | TRBV28
CASSSTGLDNSPLHF | TGTGCCAGTAGTAGTACTGGATTGGATAATTCACCCCTCCACTTT | - | TRBJ1-6 | - | TRBV19
CSASRRGRRFF | TGCAGTGCTAGCCGTCGGGGTCGGCGGTTCTTC | - | TRBJ2-1 | - | TRBV20-1
CASSHSGRAETQYF | TGTGCCAGCAGCCATAGCGGGAGGGCGGAGACCCAGTACTTC | TRBD2 | TRBJ2-5 | - | TRBV7-8
CASSLGNGAYEQYF | TGTGCTAGCAGCTTAGGCAACGGAGCCTACGAGCAGTACTTC | - | TRBJ2-7 | - | TRBV7-7
CASSPKAGGGNQPQHF | TGTGCCAGCAGCCCTAAAGCAGGCGGAGGGAATCAGCCCCAGCATTTT | - | TRBJ1-5 | few | TRBV16
CASSILRDKYF | TGTGCCAGCAGCATACTACGGGATAAGTACTTC | - | TRBJ2-7 | - | TRBV7-9